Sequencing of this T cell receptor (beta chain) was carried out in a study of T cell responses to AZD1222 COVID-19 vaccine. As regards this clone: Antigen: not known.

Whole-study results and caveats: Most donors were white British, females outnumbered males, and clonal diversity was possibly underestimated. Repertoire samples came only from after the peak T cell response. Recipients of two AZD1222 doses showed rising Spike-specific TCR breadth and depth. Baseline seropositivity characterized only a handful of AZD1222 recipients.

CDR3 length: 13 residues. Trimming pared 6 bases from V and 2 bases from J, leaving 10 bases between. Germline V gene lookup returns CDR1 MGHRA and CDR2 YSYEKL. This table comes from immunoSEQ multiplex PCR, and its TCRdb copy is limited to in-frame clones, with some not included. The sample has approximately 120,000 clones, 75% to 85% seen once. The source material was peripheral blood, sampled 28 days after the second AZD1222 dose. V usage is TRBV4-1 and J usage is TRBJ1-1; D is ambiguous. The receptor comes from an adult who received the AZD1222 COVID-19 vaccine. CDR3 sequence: CASSSQSNTEAFF. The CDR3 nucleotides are TGCGCCAGCAGTTCACAGAGTAACACTGAAGCTTTCTTT.